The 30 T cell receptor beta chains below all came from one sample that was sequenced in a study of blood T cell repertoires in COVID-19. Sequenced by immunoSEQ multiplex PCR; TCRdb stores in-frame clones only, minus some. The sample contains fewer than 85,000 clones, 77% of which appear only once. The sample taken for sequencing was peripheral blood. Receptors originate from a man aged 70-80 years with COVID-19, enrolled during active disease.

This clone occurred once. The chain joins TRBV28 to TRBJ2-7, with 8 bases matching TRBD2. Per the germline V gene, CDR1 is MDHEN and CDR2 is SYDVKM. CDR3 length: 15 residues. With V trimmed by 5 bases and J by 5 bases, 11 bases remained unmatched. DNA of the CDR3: TGTGCCAGCAGTGGGAGCGGGGGACTATCTGACGAGCAGTACTTC. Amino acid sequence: CASSGSGGLSDEQYF.

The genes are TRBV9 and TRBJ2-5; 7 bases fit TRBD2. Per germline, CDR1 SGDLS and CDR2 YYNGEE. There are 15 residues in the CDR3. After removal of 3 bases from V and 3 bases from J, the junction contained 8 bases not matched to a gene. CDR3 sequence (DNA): TGTGCCAGCAGCGCCAGGGACTATCTTAAAGAGACCCAGTACTTC. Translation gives CASSARDYLKETQYF.

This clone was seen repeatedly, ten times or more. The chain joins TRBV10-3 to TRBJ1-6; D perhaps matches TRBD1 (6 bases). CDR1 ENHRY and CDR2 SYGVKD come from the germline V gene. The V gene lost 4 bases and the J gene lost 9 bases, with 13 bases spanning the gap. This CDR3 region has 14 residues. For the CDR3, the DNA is TGTGCCATCAGTGGTCAGGGGCGGTCTTCACCCCTCCACTTT. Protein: CAISGQGRSSPLHF.

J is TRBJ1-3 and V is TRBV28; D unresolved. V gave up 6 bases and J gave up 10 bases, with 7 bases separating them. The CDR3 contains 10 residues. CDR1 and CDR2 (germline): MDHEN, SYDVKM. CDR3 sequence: CASSRGTIYF. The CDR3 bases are TGTGCCAGCAGCCGAGGTACCATATATTTT.

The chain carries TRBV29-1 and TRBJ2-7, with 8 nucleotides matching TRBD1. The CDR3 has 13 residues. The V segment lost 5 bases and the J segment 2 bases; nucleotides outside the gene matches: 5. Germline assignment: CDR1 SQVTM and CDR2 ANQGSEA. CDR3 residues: CSVKTGGPYEQYF. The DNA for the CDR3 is TGCAGCGTTAAAACAGGGGGGCCCTACGAGCAGTACTTC.

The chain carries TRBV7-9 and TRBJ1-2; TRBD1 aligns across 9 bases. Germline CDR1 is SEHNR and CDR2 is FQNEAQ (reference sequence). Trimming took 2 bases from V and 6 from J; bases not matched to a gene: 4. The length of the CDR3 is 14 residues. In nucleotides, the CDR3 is TGTGCCAGCAGCTTAACAGGGGGCTTTAATGGCTACACCTTC. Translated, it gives CASSLTGGFNGYTF.

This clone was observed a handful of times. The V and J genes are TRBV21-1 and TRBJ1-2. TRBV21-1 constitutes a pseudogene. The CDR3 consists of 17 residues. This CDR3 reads CASSKLVRGTMSCGYTF. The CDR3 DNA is TGTGCCAGCAGCAAACTGGTGCGGGGGACAATGTCCTGTGGCTACACCTTC.

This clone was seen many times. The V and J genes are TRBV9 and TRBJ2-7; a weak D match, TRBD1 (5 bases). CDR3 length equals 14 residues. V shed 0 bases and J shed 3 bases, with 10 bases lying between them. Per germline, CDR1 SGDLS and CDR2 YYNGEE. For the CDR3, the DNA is TGTGCCAGCAGCGTAGGACAGAATTACTACGAGCAGTACTTC. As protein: CASSVGQNYYEQYF.

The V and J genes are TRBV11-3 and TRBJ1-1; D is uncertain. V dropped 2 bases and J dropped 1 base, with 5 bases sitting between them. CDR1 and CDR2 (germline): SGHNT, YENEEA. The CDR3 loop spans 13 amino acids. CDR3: CASSLSGNTEAFF. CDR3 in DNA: TGTGCCAGCAGCTTATCAGGGAACACTGAAGCTTTCTTT.

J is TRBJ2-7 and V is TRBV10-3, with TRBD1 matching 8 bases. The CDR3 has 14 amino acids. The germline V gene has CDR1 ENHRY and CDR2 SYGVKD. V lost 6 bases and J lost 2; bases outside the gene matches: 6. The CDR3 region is CAISRGQGAYEQYF. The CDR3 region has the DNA TGTGCCATCAGCCGTGGACAGGGCGCCTACGAGCAGTACTTC.

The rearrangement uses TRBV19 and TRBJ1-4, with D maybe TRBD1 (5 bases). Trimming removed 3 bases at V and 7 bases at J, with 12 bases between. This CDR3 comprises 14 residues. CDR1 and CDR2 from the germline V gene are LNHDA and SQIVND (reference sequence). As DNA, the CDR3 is TGTGCCAGTAGTATGACAGACTCGCGTGAAAAACTGTTTTTT. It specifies CASSMTDSREKLFF. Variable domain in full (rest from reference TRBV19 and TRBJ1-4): DGGITQSPKYLFRKEGQNVTLSCEQNLNHDAMYWYRQDPGQGLRLIYYSQIVNDFQKGDIAEGYSVSREKKESFPLTVTSAQKNPTAFYLCASSMTDSREKLFFGSGTQLSVL.

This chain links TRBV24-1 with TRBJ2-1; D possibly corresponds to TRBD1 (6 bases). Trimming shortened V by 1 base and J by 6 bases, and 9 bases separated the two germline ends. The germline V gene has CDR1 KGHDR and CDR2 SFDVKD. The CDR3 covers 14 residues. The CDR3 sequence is CATSDFPGVNEQFF. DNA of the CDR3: TGTGCCACCAGTGATTTTCCAGGGGTCAATGAGCAGTTCTTC.

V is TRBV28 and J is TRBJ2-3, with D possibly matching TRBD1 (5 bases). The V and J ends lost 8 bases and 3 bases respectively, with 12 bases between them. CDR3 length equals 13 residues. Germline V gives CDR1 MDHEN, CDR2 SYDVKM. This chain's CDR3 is CASLPAGTDTQYF. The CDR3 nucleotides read TGTGCCAGCCTTCCCGCAGGGACAGATACGCAGTATTTT.

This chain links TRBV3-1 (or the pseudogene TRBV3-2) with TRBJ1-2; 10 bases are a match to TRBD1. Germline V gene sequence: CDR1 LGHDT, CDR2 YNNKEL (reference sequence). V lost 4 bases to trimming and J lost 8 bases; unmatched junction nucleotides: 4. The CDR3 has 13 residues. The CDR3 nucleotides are TGTGCCAGCAGCCCAGGACAGGGGGGCGGCTACACCTTC. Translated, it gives CASSPGQGGGYTF.

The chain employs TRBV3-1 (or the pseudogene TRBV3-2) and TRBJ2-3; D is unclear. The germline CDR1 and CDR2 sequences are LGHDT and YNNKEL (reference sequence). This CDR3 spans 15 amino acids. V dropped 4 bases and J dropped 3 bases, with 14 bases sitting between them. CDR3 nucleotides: TGTGCCAGCAGCCGGAGTCGGGTCGTGACAGATACGCAGTATTTT. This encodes CASSRSRVVTDTQYF.

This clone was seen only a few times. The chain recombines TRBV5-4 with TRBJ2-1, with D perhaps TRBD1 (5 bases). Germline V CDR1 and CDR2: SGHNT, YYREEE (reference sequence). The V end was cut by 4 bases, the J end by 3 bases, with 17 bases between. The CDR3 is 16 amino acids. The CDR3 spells CASSPHGQGNYNEQFF. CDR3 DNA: TGTGCCAGCAGCCCACATGGGCAGGGTAACTACAATGAGCAGTTCTTC.

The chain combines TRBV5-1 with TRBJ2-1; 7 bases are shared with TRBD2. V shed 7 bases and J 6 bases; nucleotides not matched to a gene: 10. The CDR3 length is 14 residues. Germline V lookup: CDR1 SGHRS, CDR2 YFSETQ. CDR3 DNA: TGCGCCAGCCGGATAGCGGGCTTGGCCAATGAGCAGTTCTTC. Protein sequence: CASRIAGLANEQFF.

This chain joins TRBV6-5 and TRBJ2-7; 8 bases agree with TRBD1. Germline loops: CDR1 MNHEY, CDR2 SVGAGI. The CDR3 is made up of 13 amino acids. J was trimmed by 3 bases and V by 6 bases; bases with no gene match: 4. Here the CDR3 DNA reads TGTGCCAGCAGATCCGGGACAGGCTACGAGCAGTACTTC. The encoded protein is CASRSGTGYEQYF.

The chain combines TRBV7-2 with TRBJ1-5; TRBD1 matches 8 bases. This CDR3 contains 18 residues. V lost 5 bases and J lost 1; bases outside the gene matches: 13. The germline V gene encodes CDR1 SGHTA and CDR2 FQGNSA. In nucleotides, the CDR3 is TGTGCCAGCAGCCCTAAATGGACAGGGAAAGAAAGCAATCAGCCCCAGCATTTT. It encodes CASSPKWTGKESNQPQHF.

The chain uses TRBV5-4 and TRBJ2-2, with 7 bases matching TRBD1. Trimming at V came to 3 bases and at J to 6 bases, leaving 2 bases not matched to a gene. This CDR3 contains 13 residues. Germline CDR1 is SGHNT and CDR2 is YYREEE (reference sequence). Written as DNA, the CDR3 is TGTGCCAGCAGCTCGGACAGGCCCGGGGAGCTGTTTTTT. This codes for CASSSDRPGELFF.

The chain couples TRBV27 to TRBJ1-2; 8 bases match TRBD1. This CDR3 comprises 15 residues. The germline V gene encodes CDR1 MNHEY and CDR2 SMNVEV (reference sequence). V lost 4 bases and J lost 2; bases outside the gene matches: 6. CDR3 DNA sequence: TGTGCCAGCAGTTCCCCGGGACAGGCCAACTATGGCTACACCTTC. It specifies CASSSPGQANYGYTF.

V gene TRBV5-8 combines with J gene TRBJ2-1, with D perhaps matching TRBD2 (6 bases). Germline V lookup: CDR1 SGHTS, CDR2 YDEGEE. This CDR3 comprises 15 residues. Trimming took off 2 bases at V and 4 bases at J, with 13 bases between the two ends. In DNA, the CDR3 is TGTGCCAGCAGCTTTGTCGGCGGGGCGTACAATGAGCAGTTCTTC. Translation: CASSFVGGAYNEQFF. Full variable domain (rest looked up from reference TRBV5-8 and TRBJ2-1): EAGVTQSPTHLIKTRGQQATLRCSPISGHTSVYWYQQALGLGLQFLLWYDEGEERNRGNFPPRFSGRQFPNYSSELNVNALELEDSALYLCASSFVGGAYNEQFFGPGTRLTVL.

CDR3 loop: CASSPGLAAYNEQFF. The CDR3 DNA reads TGTGCCAGCTCACCAGGGCTAGCGGCCTACAATGAGCAGTTCTTC. The chain employs TRBV18 and TRBJ2-1, with 7 bases that match TRBD2. Trimming took 2 bases from V and 2 from J; bases not matched to a gene: 3. Germline loops: CDR1 KGHSH, CDR2 LQKENI. CDR3 length: 15 amino acids.

CDR3 in DNA: TGTGCCTGGAGTGTCGGCAGGGGGAACATTCAGTACTTC. It translates to CAWSVGRGNIQYF. The chain couples TRBV30 to TRBJ2-4; TRBD1 matches 7 bases. The CDR3 spans 13 residues. Looked up from germline, CDR1 is GTSNPN and CDR2 is SVGIG (reference sequence). With V trimmed by 0 bases and J by 7 bases, 3 bases remained unmatched.

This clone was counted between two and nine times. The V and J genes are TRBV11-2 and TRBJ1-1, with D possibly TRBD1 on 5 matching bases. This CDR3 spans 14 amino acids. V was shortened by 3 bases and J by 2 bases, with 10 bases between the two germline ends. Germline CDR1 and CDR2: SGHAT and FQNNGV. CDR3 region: CASSFLDRNTEAFF. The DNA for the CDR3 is TGTGCCAGCAGCTTCCTCGACAGAAACACTGAAGCTTTCTTT.

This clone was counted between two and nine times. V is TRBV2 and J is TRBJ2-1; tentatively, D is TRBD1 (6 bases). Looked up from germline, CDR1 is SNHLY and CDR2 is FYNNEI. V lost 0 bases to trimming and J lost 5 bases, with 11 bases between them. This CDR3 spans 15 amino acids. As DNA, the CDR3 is TGTGCCAGCAGTGAAGCATGGGGGCCCCACAATGAGCAGTTCTTC. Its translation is CASSEAWGPHNEQFF.

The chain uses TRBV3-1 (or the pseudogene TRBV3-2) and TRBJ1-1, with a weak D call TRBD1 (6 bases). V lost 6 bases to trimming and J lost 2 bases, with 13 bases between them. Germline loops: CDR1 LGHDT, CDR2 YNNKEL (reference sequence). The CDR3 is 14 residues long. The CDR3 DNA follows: TGTGCCAGCAGTCGGACAGACGATAACACTGAAGCTTTCTTT. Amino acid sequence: CASSRTDDNTEAFF.

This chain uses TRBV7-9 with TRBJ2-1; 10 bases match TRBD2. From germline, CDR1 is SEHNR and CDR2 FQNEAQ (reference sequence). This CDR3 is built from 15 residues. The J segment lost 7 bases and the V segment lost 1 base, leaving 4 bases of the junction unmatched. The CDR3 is CASSLGLAGVNEQFF. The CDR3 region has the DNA TGTGCCAGCAGCTTAGGCCTAGCGGGAGTGAATGAGCAGTTCTTC. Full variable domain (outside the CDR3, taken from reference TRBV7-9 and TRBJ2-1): DTGVSQNPRHKITKRGQNVTFRCDPISEHNRLYWYRQTLGQGPEFLTYFQNEAQLEKSRLLSDRFSAERPKGSFSTLEIQRTEQGDSAMYLCASSLGLAGVNEQFFGPGTRLTVL.

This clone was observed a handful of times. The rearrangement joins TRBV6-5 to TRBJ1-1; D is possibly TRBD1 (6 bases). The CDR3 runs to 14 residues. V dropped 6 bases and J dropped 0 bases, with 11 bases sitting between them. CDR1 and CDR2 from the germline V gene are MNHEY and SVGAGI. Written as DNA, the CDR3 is TGTGCCAGCAGGTTACAGGGAATGAACACTGAAGCTTTCTTT. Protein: CASRLQGMNTEAFF.

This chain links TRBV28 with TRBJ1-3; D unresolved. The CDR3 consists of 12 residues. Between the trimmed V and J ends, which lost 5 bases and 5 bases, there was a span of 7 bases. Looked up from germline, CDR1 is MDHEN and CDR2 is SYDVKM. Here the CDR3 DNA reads TGTGCCAGCAGTCCGGGGAGAAACACCATATATTTT. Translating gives CASSPGRNTIYF.